This T cell receptor (beta chain) is drawn from a study of shared clonotypes between healthy human individuals (dated by TCRdb to 2020 to 2022). Turning to the overall study: A couple of women and a few men aged 18 to 49 years were included in the cohort. Per donor, three plates each were used for CD4 naive and CD4 memory, two for CD8 naive, and one for CD8 memory. To estimate repertoire size and how much clonotype sharing occurs between individuals, the study deeply sequenced the blood TCR repertoires of a handful of healthy adults. Libraries were prepared and TCR repertoires were sequenced by different laboratories using diverse techniques, in order to increase sequencing depth and limit assay-specific biases. Between about 0.8 and 9 billion PBMCs per donor were obtained by leukapheresis.

Healthy HIV-negative adults with no recently reported acute infections or vaccinations were included as donors. All donors were Caucasian adults living in Nashville, Tennessee, USA. CD4+ T cells were enriched through magnetic negative selection, after which naive cells were positively selected on CD45RA and the remaining negative fraction served as the memory subset. Blood was obtained by leukapheresis, after which PBMCs were separated by Ficoll-Histopaque density gradient centrifugation and cryopreserved in liquid nitrogen vapor phase. Purity and quantity of every magnetically sorted T cell population were checked by analytical flow cytometry. Each sorted fraction had its genomic DNA isolated and then quantified by UV absorbance on a Nanodrop 2000c. About this clone itself: What this receptor recognizes is not known. No per-base quality is available; no much larger clone lies one base away.

TCR CDR3 regions were amplified from genomic DNA by multiplex PCR using the deep immunoSEQ assay. Extracted genomic DNA from each cell subset was distributed evenly across all wells of several immunoSEQ 96-well plates, and each plate was treated as a replicate. For sorted subsets, approximately 190 ng of genomic DNA, equivalent to about 30,000 T cell genomes, went into each replicate PCR. Purified libraries were quantified with a Qubit 3.0 fluorometer, sized on a Bioanalyzer 2100, and re-quantified with the KAPA Library Quantification kit. Each immunoSEQ 96-well plate was sequenced on its own single-read 150-cycle Illumina NextSeq 550 flow cell. The published analysis was carried out like this. Because only junctional sequences without quality scores were contained in the immunoSEQ output, filtering matching that applied to full-length reads could not be performed. To assign V/J genes and CDR3, sequences were annotated against IMGT germline references using PyIR, a Python wrapper for IgBLAST v1.9. Reads were filtered out if the reads had weak V/J assignments (E-value above 1e-6), no CDR3, stop codons, out-of-frame junctions, or ambiguous translated residues. V3J clonotypes were defined as sequences sharing an identical inferred V gene, J gene, and CDR3 amino acid sequence. Percentage overlap between repertoires was computed as shared unique clonotypes divided by the size of the smaller repertoire. Three approaches were used to assess repertoire richness: RTK rarefaction, the Chao1 estimator, and Recon v2.1 estimates of unobserved clonotypes. Generation probabilities were computed with OLGA for all TCRbeta clonotypes obtained by the gDNA method from a handful of donors. The table was pulled from immuneACCESS by TCRdb, which kept in-frame rearrangements only. Such tables lose some clones; where checked, under half of the loss comes from unresolved V genes, and the rest has no known cause. The DNA gave D and trimming, while V, J and clone size come from that table. This sample holds around 700,000 clones; roughly 72% were observed only once. Together, the top ten hold 1.5% to 2% of the sample.

Study-level results and caveats: Naive subsets generally had larger estimated clonotype richness than memory subsets did. Compared with non-shared clonotypes, the clonotypes found in all four sorted-subset donors had higher generation probabilities. Based on pairwise subsampling, the degree of clonotype sharing among donors was expected to be affected by sequencing depth. Incomplete sequencing was indicated by rarefaction of sorted-subset datasets, despite the large sequencing depth. Sharing across a handful of donors was observed for around 5% of naive CD4, around 3.5% of naive CD8, about 2.3% of memory CD4, and about 0.39% of memory CD8 clonotypes. Because the study included only a small number of donors, the genetic and exposure-history diversity represented was limited. Sampling was limited to blood, and TCR repertoires in tissue likely differ from TCR repertoires in blood.

Including the terminal cysteine and phenylalanine, the CDR3 comprises 12 residues. The sequence is cut down to CDR3 DNA, 36 bases in frame from base 1. Sequences SQVTM (CDR1) and ANQGSEA (CDR2) are obtained from the germline V gene. Trimming removed 6 bases from V and 0 bases from J, leaving 8 bases between the germline ends. The chain is made from TRBV29-1 and TRBJ1-1; there is no confident call for the D gene. The material sequenced was memory CD4+ T cells sorted from blood. The sample's cell subset or site, from its label and the paper: CD45RA-negative fraction. This sequence was found in a young woman in good health. The DNA reads as follows: TGCAGCGTGGCGGACTTGAACACTGAAGCTTTCTTT. The translation is CSVADLNTEAFF.